A selection of T cell receptor beta chains follows, all from one sample in a study of blood T cell repertoires in COVID-19. Some clones are missing from TCRdb's copy, which holds only in-frame ones; the method was immunoSEQ multiplex PCR. The table has about 81,000 clones, 70% to 90% seen once. The sequenced material came from peripheral blood. Receptors originate from a woman of 80 years or more with acute or convalescent COVID-19. The CDR3 runs from the conserved cysteine through the conserved F or W. The order of the fields is V gene, J gene, CDR3 protein.

>TRBV19|TRBJ2-3
CASSSGSWPDTQYF
>TRBV19|TRBJ1-1
CASSITGSNTEAFF
>TRBV9|TRBJ1-4
CASSPGRQGRNEKLFF
>TRBV3-1/TRBV3-2|TRBJ2-1
CASSSRVQLAGPEQFF
>TRBV5-6|TRBJ1-1
CASSIRTGMNTEAFF
>TRBV29-1|TRBJ1-2
CSVVSGSGYGYTF
>TRBV5-1|TRBJ2-1
CASSLVFSGSVIREQFF
>TRBV20-1|TRBJ2-1
CSATIHNEQFF
>TRBV18|TRBJ1-2
CASSPPARGRGGYTF
>TRBV5-6|TRBJ1-1
CASSFRLGGNTEAFF
>TRBV5-1|TRBJ2-5
CASSLEGGAAETQYF
>TRBV9|TRBJ2-2
CASSVATPNTGELFF
>TRBV7-9|TRBJ1-2
CASSWAQSYGYTF
>TRBV7-9|TRBJ2-3
CASSLVGLATDTQYF
>TRBV9|TRBJ2-4
CASSVATGGGENIQYF
>TRBV6-5|TRBJ2-1
CASSHNTGDNEQFF
>TRBV19|TRBJ2-1
CASSITGVGEQFF
>TRBV7-9|TRBJ2-2
CASSDRQTTGELFF
>TRBV7-9|TRBJ1-1
CASSPRPNRQVNTEAFF
>TRBV3-1/TRBV3-2|TRBJ2-5
CASSQDMGGGPAETQYF
>TRBV27|TRBJ2-1
CASSQPTSGSLDEQFF
>TRBV4-1|TRBJ2-3
CASSQDGSGGFTDTQYF
>TRBV6-5|TRBJ2-2
CAGGRANTGELFF
>TRBV3-1/TRBV3-2|TRBJ1-3
CASSFATGDPAGNTIYF
>TRBV5-1|TRBJ1-1
CASSNVGQMNTEAFF
>TRBV18|TRBJ1-1
CASSPEDRGSNTEAFF
>TRBV2|TRBJ2-1
CASSVTGGRDEQFF
>TRBV7-2|TRBJ2-2
CASSLGGPTGGELFF
>TRBV6-1|TRBJ1-2
CASSETGELANYGYTF
>TRBV19|TRBJ2-2
CATSRDRGTGELFF
>TRBV7-3|TRBJ2-1
CASSSGLAVYNEQFF
>TRBV7-2|TRBJ2-1
CASSASRDLFNEQFF
>TRBV6-2/TRBV6-3|TRBJ2-7
CASSYDSYGEQYF